Listed below are T cell receptor beta chains from one sample, sequenced in a study of T cell responses to AZD1222 COVID-19 vaccine. Sequencing used immunoSEQ multiplex PCR; TCRdb keeps in-frame clones, though not all of them. This sample has approximately 60,000 clones; 80% to 90% occur once, and the top ten carry about 7.1%. The material was peripheral blood, obtained 28 days after the second AZD1222 dose. These receptors were collected from an adult who received the AZD1222 COVID-19 vaccine. CDR3s include the opening cysteine and the closing phenylalanine or tryptophan. D genes are given only for firm matches. Clone size is given for some rows only: seen once, a few or many times, or a class if the clone is expanded.

v_gene	j_gene	d_gene	abundance	CDR3aa	CDR3nt
TRBV18	TRBJ1-5	TRBD1	.	CASSPGEQGNVFPQHF	TGTGCCAGCTCACCAGGTGAACAGGGGAACGTTTTCCCCCAGCATTTT
TRBV7-2	TRBJ1-2	.	.	CASSPTRGDGRYTF	TGTGCCAGCAGCCCAACCCGGGGGGACGGACGGTACACCTTC
TRBV28	TRBJ2-2	.	.	CASRSGQMNTGELFF	TGTGCCAGCAGATCGGGACAAATGAACACCGGGGAGCTGTTTTTT
TRBV2	TRBJ1-2	TRBD1	.	CASSEDPTGFGYTF	TGTGCCAGCAGTGAAGATCCGACAGGGTTTGGCTACACCTTC
TRBV28	TRBJ1-2	.	.	CASSFPGSGLGGYTF	TGTGCCAGCAGTTTTCCAGGGAGCGGTCTAGGGGGCTACACCTTC
TRBV9	TRBJ1-4	.	.	CASSAEQVQGEKLFF	TGTGCCAGCAGCGCCGAACAGGTCCAGGGTGAAAAACTGTTTTTT
TRBV6-5	TRBJ1-4	.	.	CASSYGGGHRTEKLFF	TGTGCCAGCAGTTACGGGGGGGGACATAGGACTGAAAAACTGTTTTTT
TRBV5-4	TRBJ1-2	TRBD1	.	CASKGQRETNYGYTF	TGTGCCAGCAAGGGACAGAGAGAGACTAACTATGGCTACACCTTC
TRBV10-3	TRBJ2-7	.	once	CAISLRDTTYEQYF	TGTGCCATCAGCCTCCGGGACACGACCTACGAGCAGTACTTC
TRBV28	TRBJ2-1	.	.	CASEGGGISYNEQFF	TGTGCCAGCGAAGGGGGGGGCATCTCCTACAATGAGCAGTTCTTC
TRBV15	TRBJ1-4	.	.	CATSRDPGSSNEKLFF	TGTGCCACCAGCAGAGATCCGGGGTCCTCTAATGAAAAACTGTTTTTT
TRBV9	TRBJ2-3	.	.	CASSSSWLASDTQYF	TGTGCCAGCAGCTCCTCCTGGCTAGCGTCGGATACGCAGTATTTT
TRBV28	TRBJ1-1	.	.	CASSRRNTEAFF	TGTGCCAGCAGTCGAAGGAACACTGAAGCTTTCTTT
TRBV25-1	TRBJ2-7	TRBD1	.	CASSESPGQGAGEQYF	TGTGCCAGCAGTGAATCCCCGGGACAGGGGGCGGGCGAGCAGTACTTC
TRBV28	TRBJ1-5	.	.	CASSPMTAGVQPQHF	TGTGCCAGCAGTCCTATGACGGCAGGGGTACAGCCCCAGCATTTT
TRBV9	TRBJ2-3	TRBD2	.	CASSFSGVGDTQYF	TGTGCCAGCAGCTTTAGCGGGGTTGGAGATACGCAGTATTTT
TRBV7-8	TRBJ1-1	.	.	CASSTGQLNTEAFF	TGTGCCAGCAGCACCGGACAGCTGAACACTGAAGCTTTCTTT
TRBV3-1/TRBV3-2	TRBJ2-1	TRBD2	.	CASSQDGGGYNEQFF	TGTGCCAGCAGCCAAGATGGCGGGGGGTACAATGAGCAGTTCTTC
TRBV6-5	TRBJ2-5	.	once	CASSHNTYQETQYF	TGTGCCAGCAGCCATAACACGTACCAAGAGACCCAGTACTTC
TRBV5-5	TRBJ1-4	.	.	CASSQNPDGRNEKLFF	TGTGCCAGCAGCCAGAACCCCGACGGGAGGAACGAAAAACTGTTTTTT
TRBV24-1	TRBJ2-7	.	.	CATSQRLGNEQYF	TGTGCCACCAGTCAGCGACTGGGCAACGAGCAGTACTTC
TRBV11-2	TRBJ1-2	TRBD1	once	CASSPRTGDPYGYTF	TGTGCCAGCAGCCCCCGGACAGGGGATCCTTATGGCTACACCTTC
TRBV30	TRBJ1-2	.	.	CAWSAGLHGYTF	TGTGCCTGGAGTGCCGGCCTACATGGCTACACCTTC
TRBV6-6	TRBJ2-2	TRBD1	few	CASRGTGITGELFF	TGTGCCAGCAGGGGGACAGGGATCACCGGGGAGCTGTTTTTT
TRBV5-8	TRBJ2-5	TRBD1	few	CASSLTGVETQYF	TGTGCCAGCAGCCTAACAGGGGTTGAGACCCAGTACTTC
TRBV5-4	TRBJ1-1	.	few	CASSLFGGAGKAAFF	TGTGCCAGCAGCTTGTTCGGCGGCGCAGGGAAAGCGGCTTTCTTT
TRBV7-2	TRBJ2-1	TRBD2	.	CASSLRRSGSAFF	TGTGCCAGCAGCTTGAGGCGGAGCGGGAGCGCGTTCTTC
TRBV6-1	TRBJ1-2	.	.	CASSESPGTSGDGYTF	TGTGCCAGCAGTGAGTCGCCTGGGACATCCGGGGATGGCTACACCTTC
TRBV28	TRBJ1-5	TRBD1	.	CASNIVQGDQPQHF	TGTGCCAGCAACATTGTACAGGGGGATCAGCCCCAGCATTTT
TRBV28	TRBJ2-3	.	.	CASSASGTYPTDTQYF	TGTGCCAGCAGCGCCTCCGGGACCTACCCCACAGATACGCAGTATTTT
TRBV5-1	TRBJ1-5	.	.	CASSFDASNQPQHF	TGCGCCAGCAGCTTTGACGCTAGCAATCAGCCCCAGCATTTT
TRBV5-4	TRBJ2-5	TRBD2	.	CASSTRLAGVETQYF	TGTGCCAGCAGCACAAGACTAGCGGGAGTTGAGACCCAGTACTTC
TRBV7-9	TRBJ1-4	.	.	CASSLQTRTEKLFF	TGTGCCAGCAGCCTCCAGACCCGAACTGAAAAACTGTTTTTT
TRBV28	TRBJ1-5	TRBD1	.	CASSLFGGGQPQHF	TGTGCCAGCAGTTTATTTGGAGGGGGCCAGCCCCAGCATTTT
TRBV10-2	TRBJ1-1	TRBD1	.	CASSRTGVTEAFF	TGCGCCAGCAGTCGGACAGGGGTGACTGAAGCTTTCTTT
TRBV7-8	TRBJ1-4	.	.	CASSQDRLNEKLFF	TGTGCCAGCAGCCAAGACAGGCTTAATGAAAAACTGTTTTTT